This T cell receptor (beta chain) emerged from a study of spatial heterogeneity in lung cancer (dated by TCRdb to about 2019). With respect to the entire study: Samples were obtained from roughly 72 patients with early-stage, untreated non-small cell lung cancer from the lung TRACERx cohort. Follow-up PBMC samples were sequenced whenever the samples were available, and the median time to follow-up was about 22 months after resection. More beta-chain than alpha-chain transcripts were consistently detected, likely reflecting higher beta-chain transcript abundance. In the raw uncorrected reads, each unique combination of TCR and UMI appeared more than ten times on average. The study quantitatively compared TCR alpha and beta repertoires across multiple tumor regions, matched nontumor lung and blood in non-small cell lung cancer. TCR repertoire features were related to nonsynonymous mutation counts determined by whole-exome sequencing of tumor tissue. At surgery, 200 or so tumor regions, 61 to 65 matched nontumor lung samples and 56 PBMC samples were TCR-sequenced for both alpha and beta chains.

Spanning cysteine to phenylalanine, the CDR3 consists of 17 amino acids. This entry keeps only the CDR3 DNA: 51 bases, framed from base 1. A distance of 21 bases separates the germline ends of V and J, which lose 5 bases and 2 bases respectively. Reading the germline V gene (reference sequence) gives CDR1 SEHNR and CDR2 FQNEAQ. Concerning this clonotype: The antigen it recognizes is unknown. Base qualities were left out, and no much larger clone turns up one base away.

The library came from 5' RACE. TCRdb lists the instrument as NextSeq 500. To allow correction of PCR and sequencing errors, the TCR library protocol tagged every TCR cDNA molecule with a unique molecular identifier. On the authors' methods: TCR identification, UMI-based error correction and CDR3 extraction were performed with Decombinator tools. Expanded TCRs were defined as those above a frequency of 2 per 1,000, corresponding to the top 1% of the tumor frequency distribution. Each repertoire was subsampled 100 times to 5,000 TCRs, after which Renyi diversity was computed with the R vegan package. CDR3 similarity networks were constructed using string-kernel similarity of amino acid triplets, with links drawn between CDR3s whose pairwise similarity was above 0.82. TCRdb reprocessing: public reads trimmed at Q25 with fastp, clones called with MiXCR, in-frame beta chains kept. Rows with one shared CDR3 protein collapse into an entry with the most common genes and DNA. TCRdb assigned the V and J calls; the authors' analysis was not used. The sample yields around 18,000 distinct CDR3 sequences; around 9.6% were counted once. Of the sample, roughly 20% falls within the top ten clones.

General conclusions and limits of the study: Ubiquitous expanded tumor TCRs were found in blood more often at tumor resection than at routine follow-up. Additional single-cell paired TCR alpha and beta sequencing was considered necessary to confirm, at a functional level, the hypothesis that regional TCRs recognize regional mutations. Only about 14 patients were included in comparisons of baseline and follow-up blood repertoires.

Interpreted using the paper, the time point label stands for: blood at routine non-recurrence follow-up after resection. Without any cell sorting, TCR sequencing was performed on whole RNA extracted either from tumor and nontumor lung tissue or from cryopreserved PBMC samples. A patient was chosen for TCR sequencing only when enough RNA was available from at least two tumor regions. Here the sequenced sample was PBMCs, taken at follow-up. The chain is made from TRBV7-9 and TRBJ1-2; a tentative D call is TRBD1 (5 bases match). The sequence came from a male donor with early-stage non-small cell lung cancer. Here is the DNA: TGTGCCAGCAGCAGCTTATCCTTTAACGGGGCGAACTATGGCTACACCTTC. This is translated as CASSSLSFNGANYGYTF.